Below are 22 T cell receptor beta chains sequenced from a single sample in a study of tumor-infiltrating lymphocytes in primary liver carcinoma. From unsorted bulk tissue weighing about 20-32 mg, DNA and RNA were co-extracted. TCR beta cDNA was made from 450 to 600 ng total RNA with a constant-region primer. Generation of the TCR beta libraries relied on three nested multiplex PCR rounds using slightly modified ARM-PCR. Primers for the first two PCR rounds were TRBV1-TRBV30 forward primers and a C-beta reverse primer (10 cycles per round). TCRdb re-called the multiplex PCR reads with MiXCR, one entry per CDR3 protein. The sample records tens of thousands of distinct CDR3 sequences, 65% to 80% being singletons. Material: liver tumor tissue from sampling region 2. Noted subset: tumor region T2, inferior pole. The receptors were sampled from a man aged 35-49 years with primary liver carcinoma and hepatitis B virus infection.

This clonotype was recorded many times. The chain uses TRBV6-1 and TRBJ2-5; TRBD1 is a possible D gene (5 bases). Trimming left V 4 bases short and J 4 bases short, with 10 bases between. Germline lookup yields CDR1 MNHNS and CDR2 SASEGT. This CDR3 is 13 amino acids long. CDR3: CASSVRGAETQYF. DNA of the CDR3: TGTGCCAGCAGTGTAAGGGGTGCAGAGACCCAGTACTTC.

This clonotype came up once. The junction differs from germline at one of its ends, possibly a read error. The chain recombines TRBV30 with TRBJ2-1; a possible D gene is TRBD1 (5 bases). CDR3 length: 14 residues. From germline, CDR1 is GTSNPN and CDR2 SVGIG (reference sequence). The CDR3 here is CALSKGNHLTERFF. DNA for the CDR3: TGTGCCTTGAGTAAGGGGAACCACCTAACTGAGCGGTTCTTC.

Worth noting for this clonotype: An end of the junction does not agree with germline; a read error may underlie this. The chain couples TRBV11-2 to TRBJ1-1, with 7 bases lining up with TRBD1. Per germline, CDR1 SGHAT and CDR2 FQNNGV. The CDR3 covers 16 residues. The CDR3 DNA follows: TGTGCCAGCAGCCCATCCAGGGGGTTAGTGAAGACTGAGGCTTTCTTT. Translating gives CASSPSRGLVKTEAFF. Complete variable domain (other parts from reference TRBV11-2 and TRBJ1-1): EAGVAQSPRYKIIEKRQSVAFWCNPISGHATLYWYQQILGQGPKLLIQFQNNGVVDDSQLPKDRFSAERLKGVDSTLKIQPAKLEDSAVYLCASSPSRGLVKTEAFFGQGTRLTVV.

On this clonotype itself: The junction departs from germline at one end; a sequencing error may be responsible. The rearrangement links TRBV29-1 to TRBJ2-3, with 10 positions matching TRBD1. This CDR3 region has 14 residues. Germline V lookup: CDR1 SQVTM, CDR2 ANQGSEA. The CDR3 loop reads CSFSGTGASDTQYF. CDR3 coding DNA: TGCAGCTTTTCCGGGACAGGGGCGTCAGATACGCAGTATTTC.

The chain couples TRBV30 to TRBJ2-7; D perhaps matches TRBD2 (6 bases). V dropped 0 bases and J dropped 3 bases, with 12 bases sitting between them. CDR1 is GTSNPN and CDR2 is SVGIG in the germline V gene (reference sequence). This CDR3 comprises 14 residues. CDR3 in amino acids: CAWSVGSSVYEQYF. The CDR3 DNA reads TGTGCCTGGAGTGTCGGGAGCTCGGTCTACGAGCAGTACTTC.

The J gene is TRBJ2-6, the V gene TRBV11-2; 8 positions agree with TRBD1. Germline-derived CDR1 and CDR2 are SGHAT and FQNNGV. The length of the CDR3 is 21 residues. V shed 10 bases, J shed 0 bases, and the junction held 23 bases outside the gene matches. The CDR3 protein is CANTMGGDRGISLSGANVLTF. CDR3 nucleotides: TGTGCCAACACCATGGGGGGAGACAGGGGCATTTCCCTCTCTGGGGCCAACGTCCTGACTTTC. The full variable domain, its missing parts supplied by reference TRBV11-2 and TRBJ2-6, is EAGVAQSPRYKIIEKRQSVAFWCNPISGHATLYWYQQILGQGPKLLIQFQNNGVVDDSQLPKDRFSAERLKGVDSTLKIQPAKLEDSAVYLCANTMGGDRGISLSGANVLTFGAGSRLTVL.

This sequence joins TRBV4-3 and TRBJ2-1; D unresolved. The germline gives CDR1 LGHNA, CDR2 YSLEER. V was trimmed by 6 bases and J by 2 bases, leaving 5 bases between them. CDR3 length equals 12 residues. CDR3 loop: CASSDPYNEQFF. CDR3 nucleotides: TGCGCCAGCAGTGACCCCTACAATGAGCAGTTCTTC.

This clonotype was counted between two and nine times. The junction differs from germline at one of its ends, possibly a read error. The CDR3 sequence: CAIHEQDRRKETDMQYF. The CDR3 nucleotides read TGTGCCATCCACGAACAGGACAGGAGGAAGGAGACAGATATGCAGTATTTT. The chain carries TRBV6-5 and TRBJ2-3; 7 bases line up with TRBD1. Germline-derived CDR1 and CDR2 are MNHEY and SVGAGI. This CDR3 has 17 residues.

About this clonotype: At one boundary the junction diverges from the germline segment, which might be a read error. This chain uses TRBV11-1 with TRBJ2-5; D may be TRBD1 or TRBD2 (5 bases each). The length of the CDR3 is 14 residues. Looked up from germline, CDR1 is SGHAT and CDR2 is FQDESV (reference sequence). CDR3 protein: CASNEQVEVETQYF. The CDR3 region has the DNA TGTGCCAGCAATGAACAGGTGGAGGTGGAGACCCAGTACTTT. Based on the CDR3 plus reference TRBV11-1 and TRBJ2-5, the full variable domain is EAEVAQSPRYKITEKSQAVAFWCDPISGHATLYWYRQILGQGPELLVQFQDESVVDDSQLPKDRFSAERLKGVDSTLKIQPAELGDSAMYLCASNEQVEVETQYFGPGTRLLVL.

As regards this clonotype: The junction does not match germline at one end; this may be a read error. The CDR3: CAISVRGFYQPQHF. The DNA for the CDR3 is TGCGCCATCAGTGTCAGGGGGTTCTATCAGCCCCAGCATTTT. This chain links TRBV10-2 with TRBJ1-5; 7 nucleotides match TRBD1. The CDR3 extends over 14 amino acids. CDR1 is WSHSY and CDR2 is SAAADI in the germline V gene.

The V and J genes are TRBV4-2 and TRBJ1-4, with 8 bases lining up with TRBD1. Losses at the gene ends were 0 bases for V and 7 bases for J; bases not matched to a gene: 13. The CDR3 is 18 residues long. Germline values: CDR1 LGHNA, CDR2 YNFKEQ. CDR3 in amino acids: CASSQDATGGPPREKLFF. CDR3 nucleotides: TGTGCCAGCAGCCAAGATGCAACAGGGGGTCCACCCCGTGAAAAACTGTTTTTT.

Note on this clonotype: Sequence at one end of the junction differs from germline and may be a read error. The V call is TRBV6-2 or TRBV6-3, the J call TRBJ1-5; D gene unclear. Looked up from germline, CDR1 is MNHEY and CDR2 is SVGEGT. The CDR3 has 17 residues. The CDR3 reads CASTPTEEAYSNQPHHF. The CDR3 bases are TGTGCCAGCACCCCTACAGAGGAGGCGTATAGCAATCAGCCCCACCATTTT.

A remark on this clonotype: A junction end diverges from the germline sequence, so it may reflect a read error. Here the CDR3 reads CASSYSYNGSSYNEQSF. CDR3 sequence (DNA): TGTGCCAGCAGTTACTCGTATAACGGGAGCTCCTACAATGAGCAGTCCTTC. V gene TRBV6-5 combines with J gene TRBJ2-1; tentatively, D is TRBD2 (6 bases). Germline CDR1 and CDR2: MNHEY and SVGAGI. This CDR3 has 17 amino acids.

In this sample, this clonotype turned up many times. The chain links TRBV12-3 or TRBV12-4 to TRBJ2-7; 7 nucleotides line up with TRBD2. V lost 2 bases and J lost 0; bases outside the gene matches: 10. The CDR3 contains 17 residues. In DNA, the CDR3 is TGTGCCAGCAGTTTACGGCTAGCGGAGACCCACTCCTACGAGCAGTACTTC. It is translated as CASSLRLAETHSYEQYF.

On this clonotype itself: At one end the junction does not follow the germline gene, possibly because of a read error. V and J are TRBV10-3 and TRBJ2-2; TRBD1 matches 7 bases. CDR3 length: 16 amino acids. The germline CDR1 and CDR2 sequences are ENHRY and SYGVKD. This CDR3 reads CAIMGTEGGNTGELVF. For the CDR3, the DNA is TGTGCCATCATGGGGACAGAAGGAGGAAACACCGGGGAGCTGGTTTTT.

Points on this clonotype: A read error may account for a junction end that differs from germline. The J gene is TRBJ2-7, the V gene TRBV24-1, with D hard to call. The CDR3 is 13 residues long. Germline CDR1 reads KGHDR; CDR2 reads SFDVKD. CDR3 protein: CATSDTTSYEQCF. CDR3 nucleotides: TGTGCCACCAGTGATACGACGTCCTACGAGCAGTGCTTC.

With respect to this clonotype: This may come from a read error, since a much larger clone is one base off. The V and J genes are TRBV14 and TRBJ1-2, with a possible D match to TRBD1 (6 bases). Germline CDR1 is SGHDN and CDR2 is FVKESK. This CDR3 region has 14 residues. CDR3 DNA: TGTGCCAGCTGCCAAGGGGGGCACATCTCTGGCTACACCTTC. Amino acid sequence: CASCQGGHISGYTF.

This clonotype was found once. In this CDR3 the conserved last residue, phenylalanine or tryptophan, is missing, so a read error is likely. CDR3 region: CASSPGFANTGGLFS. In nucleotides, the CDR3 is TGTGCCAGCAGCCCAGGGTTCGCGAACACCGGGGGGCTGTTTTCT. The chain carries TRBV5-6 and TRBJ2-2, with D perhaps matching TRBD2 (6 bases). Germline V gives CDR1 SGHDT, CDR2 YYEEEE. The CDR3 totals 15 residues.

This chain connects TRBV4-1 to TRBJ2-3; 11 bases are shared with TRBD2. Germline CDR1 MGHRA, CDR2 YSYEKL. The CDR3 totals 16 residues. V was pared by 0 bases and J by 15 bases, with 14 bases of the junction left unmatched. The CDR3 nucleotides read TGCGCCAGCAGCCAAGAAACTAGCGGGAGTGCAGATACGCGATATTTT. This codes for CASSQETSGSADTRYF.

This clonotype was seen repeatedly, ten times or more. This chain uses TRBV12-5 with TRBJ2-3; 7 bases map to TRBD2. Germline CDR1 and CDR2: LGHNT and FRNRAP. Unmatched junction bases numbered 5, after V lost 4 bases and J lost 1 base. This CDR3 region has 15 residues. CDR3 in amino acids: CASGSEAGRTDTQYF. Written as DNA, the CDR3 is TGTGCTAGTGGTTCCGAAGCGGGACGCACAGATACGCAGTATTTT.

A few counts support this clonotype. The chain has TRBV25-1 and TRBJ1-4, with TRBD1 identical over 8 bases. Germline CDR1 is MGHDK and CDR2 is SYGVNS. The CDR3 is 14 amino acids. The J segment lost 5 bases and the V segment lost 6 bases, leaving 5 bases of the junction unmatched. DNA of the CDR3: TGTGCCAGCAGCTTTCAGGGGGCCAATGAAAAACTGTTTTTT. Encoded protein: CASSFQGANEKLFF. Variable domain in full (rest from reference TRBV25-1 and TRBJ1-4): EADIYQTPRYLVIGTGKKITLECSQTMGHDKMYWYQQDPGMELHLIHYSYGVNSTEKGDLSSESTVSRIRTEHFPLTLESARPSHTSQYLCASSFQGANEKLFFGSGTQLSVL.

On this clonotype: One end of the junction does not line up with germline, which may come from a read error. The CDR3 here is CASSYLRRWVTYEQYF. The CDR3 DNA reads as TGTGCTAGCAGTTACCTACGAAGGTGGGTTACCTACGAGCAGTACTTC. The chain joins TRBV6-6 to TRBJ2-7; no definite D call. The CDR3 loop spans 16 amino acids. Per the germline V gene, CDR1 is MNHNY and CDR2 is SVGAGI (reference sequence).